This T cell receptor (beta chain) was observed in a study of T cells in Graves' hyperthyroidism and ophthalmopathy. Amplification of TCR beta CDR3 regions used RNA as the template. HTBI primers were employed in a first-round RT-PCR of the TCR CDR3. One entry per CDR3 protein results from TCRdb running MiXCR on the multiplex PCR reads. The sample holds about 530,000 distinct CDR3 sequences; roughly 15% are singletons and the top ten take 17%. At least ten counts were recorded for this clonotype. Losses at the gene ends were 1 base for V and 3 bases for J; bases not matched to a gene: 5. The CDR3 covers 15 residues. CDR1 is SGHDT and CDR2 is YYEEEE in the germline V gene. Each person with ophthalmopathy scored at least 3 on the Clinical Activity Score, reached NOSPECS grade 4 or higher, and had been ill under 3 months. The PBMCs were taken from about 10 ml of fresh peripheral blood.

Sequenced sample: blood. V gene TRBV5-6 combines with J gene TRBJ1-1; TRBD1 aligns across 8 bases. The TCR sequence derives from a woman aged 18-30 years with Graves' ophthalmopathy. CDR3 coding DNA: TGTGCCAGCAGCTTGCAGGGGGCGGAGGACACTGAAGCTTTCTTT. It codes for CASSLQGAEDTEAFF.